A single T cell receptor (beta chain) is shown here with its context. This sample is drawn from a study of blood T cells in healthy people across ages. Germline CDR1 and CDR2: SGHAT and FQNNGV. This CDR3 is built from 17 residues. The ends lost 1 base at V and 3 bases at J; junction bases unmatched: 8. It was with a sample-barcoded 5' primer and a J-beta primer mix that a second PCR of roughly 7 to 12 cycles was run. From the 5' RACE reads, TCRdb called clonotypes with MiXCR, one entry per CDR3 protein. The table shows roughly 800,000 distinct CDR3 sequences, with 20% to 25% occurring only once. These data also featured in a second study, about T cells of mothers and their children.

This receptor was identified in a boy under 18 in good health. Source material: blood. V and J are TRBV11-2 and TRBJ2-2, with TRBD2 matching 7 bases. As DNA, the CDR3 is TGTGCCAGCAGCTTAGTGAGAGCGGGAAAGGACACCGGGGAGCTGTTTTTT. This codes for CASSLVRAGKDTGELFF.